A single TCR beta chain is shown here with its context. What it binds is not known. Germline V gives CDR1 SNHLY, CDR2 FYNNEI. The CDR3 consists of 14 residues. V was pared by 6 bases and J by 0 bases, with 12 bases between. The data stem from a study of cytomegalovirus exposure and HLA in healthy donors. 60 Vbeta and 13 Jbeta primers were used in PCR. The data were produced by immunoSEQ multiplex PCR, yet TCRdb's version contains in-frame clones alone and is incomplete. The table shows approximately 160,000 clones, with 77% occurring only once. General study points: HLA alleles were associated with 15,000 to 20,000 TCR beta sequences in a later analysis at 0.05 false discovery rate. Rare TCR sequences predominated, though certain public TCRs were found in many donors.

V usage is TRBV2 and J usage is TRBJ2-7; TRBD1 is a possible D gene (6 bases). Sequenced material: PBMCs. The clonotype originates from a woman aged 40-49 years in good health and CMV-seropositive. CDR3 sequence: CASSYTGNSYEQYF. The CDR3 DNA reads TGTGCCAGCAGCTATACAGGGAACTCCTACGAGCAGTACTTC.